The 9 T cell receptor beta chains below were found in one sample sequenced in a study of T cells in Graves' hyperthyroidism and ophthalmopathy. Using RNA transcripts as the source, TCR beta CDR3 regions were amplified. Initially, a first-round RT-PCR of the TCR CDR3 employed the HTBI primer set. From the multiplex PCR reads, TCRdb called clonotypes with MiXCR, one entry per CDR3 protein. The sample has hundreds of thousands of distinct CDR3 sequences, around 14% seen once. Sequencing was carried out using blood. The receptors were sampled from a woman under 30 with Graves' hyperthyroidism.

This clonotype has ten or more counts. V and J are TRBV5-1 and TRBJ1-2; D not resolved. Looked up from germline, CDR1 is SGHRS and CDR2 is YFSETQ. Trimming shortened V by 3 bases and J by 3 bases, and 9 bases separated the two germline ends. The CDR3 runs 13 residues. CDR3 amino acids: CASSSQVDYGYTF. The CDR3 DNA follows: TGCGCCAGCAGCTCGCAGGTCGACTATGGCTACACCTTC.

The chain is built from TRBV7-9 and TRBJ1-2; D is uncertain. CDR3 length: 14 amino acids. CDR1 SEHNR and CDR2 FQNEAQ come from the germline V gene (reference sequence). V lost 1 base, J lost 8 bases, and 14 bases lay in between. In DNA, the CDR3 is TGTGCCAGCAGCTTAGGTCCCTCAAGTGAGGGCTACACCTTC. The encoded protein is CASSLGPSSEGYTF.

The CDR3 nucleotides read TGTGCCAGCAGCGTATTGCAGGGTAGTGGAAACACCATATATTTT. The encoded protein is CASSVLQGSGNTIYF. The genes are TRBV9 and TRBJ1-3, with D possibly being TRBD1 (5 bases). The germline CDR1 and CDR2 sequences are SGDLS and YYNGEE. This CDR3 is built from 15 residues. V lost 1 base to trimming and J lost 3 bases, with 11 bases between them.

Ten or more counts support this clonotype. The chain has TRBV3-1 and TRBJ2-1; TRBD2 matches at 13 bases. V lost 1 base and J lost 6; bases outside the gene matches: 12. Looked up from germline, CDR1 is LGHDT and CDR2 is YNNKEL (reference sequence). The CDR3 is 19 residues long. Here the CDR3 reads CASSQVTWTSGSSFNEQFF. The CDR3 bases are TGTGCCAGCAGCCAAGTAACGTGGACTAGCGGGAGTTCATTCAATGAGCAGTTCTTC.

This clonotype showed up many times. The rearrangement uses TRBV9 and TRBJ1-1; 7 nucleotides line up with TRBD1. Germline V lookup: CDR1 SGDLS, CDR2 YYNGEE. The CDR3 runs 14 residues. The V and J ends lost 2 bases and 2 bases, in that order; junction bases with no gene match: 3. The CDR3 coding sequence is TGTGCCAGCAGCGTCGGGACAGCAAACACTGAAGCTTTCTTT. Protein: CASSVGTANTEAFF.

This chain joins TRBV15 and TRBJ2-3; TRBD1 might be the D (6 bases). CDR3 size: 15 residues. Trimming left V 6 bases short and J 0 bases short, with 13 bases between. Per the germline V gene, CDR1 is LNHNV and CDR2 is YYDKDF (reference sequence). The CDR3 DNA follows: TGTGCCACCAGTCCAGGACAGACTAGCACAGATACGCAGTATTTT. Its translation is CATSPGQTSTDTQYF.

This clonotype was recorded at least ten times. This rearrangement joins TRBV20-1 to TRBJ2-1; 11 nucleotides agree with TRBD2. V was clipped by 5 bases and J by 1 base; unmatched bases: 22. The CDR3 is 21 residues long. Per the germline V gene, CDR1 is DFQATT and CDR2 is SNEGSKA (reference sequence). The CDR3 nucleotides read TGCAGTGCTCCTTTCCGACCAGGTGGAATAGCGGGAGGGCAGTCCTACAATGAGCAGTTCTTC. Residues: CSAPFRPGGIAGGQSYNEQFF.

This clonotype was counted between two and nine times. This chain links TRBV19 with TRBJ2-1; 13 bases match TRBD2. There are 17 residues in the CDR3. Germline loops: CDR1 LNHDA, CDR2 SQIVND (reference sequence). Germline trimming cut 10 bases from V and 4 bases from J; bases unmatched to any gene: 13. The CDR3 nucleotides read TGTGCCACTAAGACAGCCGGGACTAGCGGGATGTACAATGAGCAGTTCTTC. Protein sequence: CATKTAGTSGMYNEQFF.

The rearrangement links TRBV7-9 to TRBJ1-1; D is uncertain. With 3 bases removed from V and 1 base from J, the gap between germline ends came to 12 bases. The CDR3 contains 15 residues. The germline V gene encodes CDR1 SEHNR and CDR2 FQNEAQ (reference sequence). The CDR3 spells CASSFPGSGNTEAFF. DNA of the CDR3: TGTGCCAGCAGCTTCCCCGGGTCGGGGAACACTGAAGCTTTCTTT.